This TCR beta chain comes out of a study of cytomegalovirus exposure and HLA in healthy donors. General study results and limits: In a later analysis, the majority of CMV-associated beta chains seemingly showed HLA restriction. A further, later analysis showed that HLA-associated TCR beta chains (compared with equally common others) were more clonally expanded.

Both 60 Vbeta primers and 13 Jbeta primers went into the PCR. Clones were read by immunoSEQ multiplex PCR, and TCRdb kept only the in-frame ones, dropping some. In the table there are over 50,000 clones, about 90% of which are singletons. There are 15 residues in the CDR3. Trimming cost V 6 bases and J 0 bases, with 12 bases left between them. The germline gives CDR1 MNHEY, CDR2 SMNVEV (reference sequence). A remark on this clone: The antigen remains undetermined.

The chain couples TRBV27 to TRBJ1-5; unclear D gene. The sequencing sample was made of PBMCs. This receptor was obtained from a young man in good health and CMV-seronegative. For the CDR3, the DNA is TGTGCCAGCAGAAAGACTGAGTATAGCAATCAGCCCCAGCATTTT. Its protein is CASRKTEYSNQPQHF.